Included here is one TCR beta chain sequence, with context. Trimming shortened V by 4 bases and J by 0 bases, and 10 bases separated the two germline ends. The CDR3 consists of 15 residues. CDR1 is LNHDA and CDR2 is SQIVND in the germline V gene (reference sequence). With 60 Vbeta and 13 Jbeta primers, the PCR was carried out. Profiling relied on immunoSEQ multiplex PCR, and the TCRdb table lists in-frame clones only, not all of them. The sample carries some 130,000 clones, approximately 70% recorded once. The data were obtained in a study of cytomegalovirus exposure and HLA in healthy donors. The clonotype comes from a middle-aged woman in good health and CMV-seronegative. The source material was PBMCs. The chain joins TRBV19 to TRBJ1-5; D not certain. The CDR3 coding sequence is TGTGCCAGTAGTAACGTAGAAAGTAGCAATCAGCCCCAGCATTTT. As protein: CASSNVESSNQPQHF.